The following is a T cell receptor (beta chain) sequence with its context. TCRdb keeps only in-frame clones here, not all; method: immunoSEQ multiplex PCR. The sample comprises under 200,000 clones, roughly 91% of which are singletons, and about 1.4% rests with the top ten. The data were taken from a study of control samples from healthy donors and cancer patients. This CDR3 has 14 residues. J gave up 10 bases and V 4 bases, and 6 bases lay outside the gene matches. The germline V gene encodes CDR1 MNHEY and CDR2 SVGAGI. The origin of this receptor is a woman aged 25 to 45 in good health. Sequencing was done on a sample of blood. V usage is TRBV6-5 and J usage is TRBJ1-6, with TRBD1 matching over 8 bases. CDR3 nucleotides: TGTGCCAGCAGTTGGGGACAGGCCGGATCACCCCTCCACTTT. Amino acids: CASSWGQAGSPLHF.